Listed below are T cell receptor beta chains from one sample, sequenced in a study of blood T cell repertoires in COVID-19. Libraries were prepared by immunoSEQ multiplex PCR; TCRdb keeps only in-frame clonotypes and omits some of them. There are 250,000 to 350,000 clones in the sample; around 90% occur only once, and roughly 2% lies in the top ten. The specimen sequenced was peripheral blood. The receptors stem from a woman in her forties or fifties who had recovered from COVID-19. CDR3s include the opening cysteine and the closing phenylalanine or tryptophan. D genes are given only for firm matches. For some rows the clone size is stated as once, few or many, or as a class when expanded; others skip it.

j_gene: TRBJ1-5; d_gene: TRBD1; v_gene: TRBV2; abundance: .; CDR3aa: CASSAGTGGQPQHF; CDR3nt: TGTGCCAGCAGTGCAGGGACAGGGGGACAGCCCCAGCATTTT
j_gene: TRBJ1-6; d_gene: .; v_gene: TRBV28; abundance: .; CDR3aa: CASSSPDSFSPLHF; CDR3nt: TGTGCCAGCAGTTCCCCCGACAGCTTCTCACCCCTCCACTTT
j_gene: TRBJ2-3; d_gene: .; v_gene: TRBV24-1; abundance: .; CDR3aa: CSTGFTDTQYF; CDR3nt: TGCTCCACAGGATTCACAGATACGCAGTATTTT
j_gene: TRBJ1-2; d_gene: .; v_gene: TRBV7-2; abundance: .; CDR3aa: CASSLAVGQGYGYTF; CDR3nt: TGTGCCAGCAGCTTAGCGGTAGGACAAGGCTATGGCTACACCTTC
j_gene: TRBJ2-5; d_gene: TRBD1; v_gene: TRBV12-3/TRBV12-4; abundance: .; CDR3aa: CASMNRGLETQYF; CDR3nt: TGTGCCAGCATGAACAGGGGGCTAGAGACCCAGTACTTC
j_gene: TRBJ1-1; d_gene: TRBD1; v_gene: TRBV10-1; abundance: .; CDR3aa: CASRETGGTEAFF; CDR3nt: TGCGCCAGCAGAGAAACAGGGGGCACTGAAGCTTTCTTT
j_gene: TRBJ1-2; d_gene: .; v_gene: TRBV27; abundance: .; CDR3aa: CASSLSQGGYGYTF; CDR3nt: TGTGCCAGCAGTTTATCGCAGGGCGGCTATGGCTACACCTTC
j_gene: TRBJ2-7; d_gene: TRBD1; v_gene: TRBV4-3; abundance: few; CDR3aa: CASSQDGQGIYEQYF; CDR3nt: TGCGCCAGCAGCCAAGATGGACAGGGGATCTACGAGCAGTACTTC
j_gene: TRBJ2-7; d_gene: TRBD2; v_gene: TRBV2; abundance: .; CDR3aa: CASGSALAGGPGEQYF; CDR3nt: TGTGCCAGCGGGTCAGCATTAGCGGGAGGGCCTGGCGAGCAGTACTTC
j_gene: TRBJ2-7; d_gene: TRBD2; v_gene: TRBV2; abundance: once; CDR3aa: CASSSGLAREQYF; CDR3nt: TGTGCCAGCAGTTCTGGACTAGCTCGGGAGCAGTACTTC
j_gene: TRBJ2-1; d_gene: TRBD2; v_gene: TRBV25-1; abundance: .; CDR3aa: CASSSGGGHNEQFF; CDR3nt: TGTGCCAGCTCAAGCGGGGGGGGACACAATGAGCAGTTCTTC
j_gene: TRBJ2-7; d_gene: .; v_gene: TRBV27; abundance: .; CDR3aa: CASSSRASEQYF; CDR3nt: TGTGCCAGCAGTTCGCGCGCGTCCGAGCAGTACTTC
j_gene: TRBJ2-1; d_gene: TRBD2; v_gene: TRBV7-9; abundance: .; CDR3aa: CASSLALAGPYNEQFF; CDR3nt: TGTGCCAGCAGCTTAGCGCTAGCGGGACCTTACAATGAGCAGTTCTTC
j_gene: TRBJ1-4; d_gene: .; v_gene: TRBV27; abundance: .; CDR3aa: CASSLYATRGEKLFF; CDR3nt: TGTGCCAGCAGTTTATACGCCACCCGGGGAGAAAAACTGTTTTTT
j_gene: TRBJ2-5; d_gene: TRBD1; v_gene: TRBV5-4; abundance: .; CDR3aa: CASSRISGTGVEETQYF; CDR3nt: TGTGCCAGCAGCCGAATATCCGGGACAGGGGTAGAAGAGACCCAGTACTTC
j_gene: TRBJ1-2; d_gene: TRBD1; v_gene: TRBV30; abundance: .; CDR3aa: CAWSRQGRGYTF; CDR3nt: TGTGCCTGGAGCCGACAGGGCCGGGGCTACACCTTC
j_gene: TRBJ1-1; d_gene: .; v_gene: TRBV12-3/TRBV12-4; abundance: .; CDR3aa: CASSRALAEAFF; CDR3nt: TGTGCCAGCAGTCGCGCCCTCGCTGAAGCTTTCTTT
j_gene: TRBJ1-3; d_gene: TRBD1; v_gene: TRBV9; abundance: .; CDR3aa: CASSARQGMIGNTIYF; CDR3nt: TGTGCCAGCAGCGCCCGACAGGGGATGATTGGAAACACCATATATTTT
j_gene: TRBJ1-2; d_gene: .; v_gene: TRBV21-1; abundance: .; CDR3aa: CASSRQDGYTF; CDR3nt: TGTGCCAGCAGCCGGCAGGATGGCTACACCTTC
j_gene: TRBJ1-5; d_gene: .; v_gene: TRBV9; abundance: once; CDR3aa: CASSVWGDQPQHF; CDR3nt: TGTGCCAGCAGCGTATGGGGAGACCAGCCCCAGCATTTT
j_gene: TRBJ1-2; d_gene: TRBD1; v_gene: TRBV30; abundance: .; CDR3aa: CAWDAGTGNNYGYTF; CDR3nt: TGTGCCTGGGACGCCGGGACAGGGAATAACTATGGCTACACCTTC
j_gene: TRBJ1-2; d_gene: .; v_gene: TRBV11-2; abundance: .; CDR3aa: CASSSPRDFYGYTF; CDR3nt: TGTGCCAGCAGCTCCCCAAGAGACTTCTATGGCTACACCTTC
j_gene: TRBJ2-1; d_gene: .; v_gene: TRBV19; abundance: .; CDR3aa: CASSIGSLIYNEQFF; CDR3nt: TGTGCCAGTAGTATCGGTAGCCTGATTTACAATGAGCAGTTCTTC
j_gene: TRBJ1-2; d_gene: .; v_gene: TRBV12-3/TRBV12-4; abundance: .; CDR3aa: CASSYPRGGYTF; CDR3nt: TGTGCCAGCAGTTACCCTCGGGGTGGCTACACCTTC
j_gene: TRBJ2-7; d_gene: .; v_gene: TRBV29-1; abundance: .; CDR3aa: CSATRGYEQYF; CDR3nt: TGCAGCGCCACACGAGGGTACGAGCAGTACTTC
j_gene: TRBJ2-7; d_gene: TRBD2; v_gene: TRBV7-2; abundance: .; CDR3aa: CASSLADATWEGSYEQYF; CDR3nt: TGTGCCAGCAGCTTAGCCGATGCAACGTGGGAGGGTAGCTACGAGCAGTACTTC
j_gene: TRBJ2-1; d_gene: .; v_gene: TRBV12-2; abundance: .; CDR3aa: CASRLNALGACEQFF; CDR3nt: TGTGCAAGTCGCTTAAACGCACTTGGGGCTTGTGAGCAGTTCTTC
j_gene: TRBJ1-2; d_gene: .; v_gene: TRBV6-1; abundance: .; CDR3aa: CASSEVEGLLGYTF; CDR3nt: TGTGCCAGCAGTGAAGTAGAGGGCTTGCTTGGCTACACCTTC
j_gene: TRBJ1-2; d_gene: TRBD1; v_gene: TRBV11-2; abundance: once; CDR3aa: CASSSLGGQSYGYTF; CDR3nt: TGTGCCAGCAGCTCGTTGGGGGGACAGAGCTATGGCTACACCTTC
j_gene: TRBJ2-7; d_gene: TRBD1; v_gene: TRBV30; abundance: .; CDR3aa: CAWSAPGQGPPYEQYF; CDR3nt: TGTGCCTGGAGTGCCCCAGGACAGGGGCCACCCTACGAGCAGTACTTC
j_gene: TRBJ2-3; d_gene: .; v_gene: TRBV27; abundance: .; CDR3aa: CASRQAGTDTQYF; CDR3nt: TGTGCCAGCCGGCAGGCCGGCACAGATACGCAGTATTTT
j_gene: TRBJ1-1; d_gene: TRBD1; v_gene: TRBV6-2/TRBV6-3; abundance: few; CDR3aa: CASSQDRVRTEAFF; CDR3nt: TGTGCCAGCAGTCAGGACAGGGTGCGAACTGAAGCTTTCTTT
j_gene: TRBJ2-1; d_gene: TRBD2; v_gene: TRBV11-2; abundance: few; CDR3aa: CASSPWTSGREQFF; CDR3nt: TGTGCCAGCAGCCCCTGGACTAGCGGGAGAGAGCAGTTCTTC
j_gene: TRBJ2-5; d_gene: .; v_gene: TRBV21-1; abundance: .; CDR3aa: CASSKGTGENIQETQYF; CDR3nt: TGTGCCAGCAGCAAAGGAACAGGCGAGAACATTCAAGAGACCCAGTACTTC
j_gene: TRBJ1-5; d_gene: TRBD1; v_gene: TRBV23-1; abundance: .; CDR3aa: CASRTRGPNQPQHF; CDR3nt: TGCGCCAGCAGAACCAGGGGGCCTAATCAGCCCCAGCATTTT
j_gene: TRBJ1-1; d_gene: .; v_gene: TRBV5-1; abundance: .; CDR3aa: CASSPPGSGNTEAFF; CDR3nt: TGCGCCAGCAGCCCGCCCGGATCGGGGAACACTGAAGCTTTCTTT
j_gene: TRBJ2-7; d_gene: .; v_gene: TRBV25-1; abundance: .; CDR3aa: CASSEWDTTAYEQYF; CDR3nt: TGTGCCAGCAGTGAATGGGACACCACCGCCTACGAGCAGTACTTC
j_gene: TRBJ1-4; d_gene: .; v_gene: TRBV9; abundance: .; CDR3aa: CASSPGEISTNEKLFF; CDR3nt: TGTGCCAGCAGCCCCGGTGAGATCTCAACTAATGAAAAACTGTTTTTT
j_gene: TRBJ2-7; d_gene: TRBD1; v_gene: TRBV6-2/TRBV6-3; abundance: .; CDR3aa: CASSSGQGPLSSYEQYF; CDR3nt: TGTGCCAGCAGTTCGGGACAGGGGCCCTTATCCTCCTACGAGCAGTACTTC
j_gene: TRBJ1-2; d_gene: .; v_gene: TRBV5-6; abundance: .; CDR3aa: CASSPRGGAPYGYTF; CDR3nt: TGTGCCAGCAGCCCCCGTGGGGGGGCGCCCTATGGCTACACCTTC
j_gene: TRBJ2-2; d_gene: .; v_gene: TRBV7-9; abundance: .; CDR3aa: CARETHTGELFF; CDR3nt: TGTGCCAGGGAGACTCACACCGGGGAGCTGTTTTTT
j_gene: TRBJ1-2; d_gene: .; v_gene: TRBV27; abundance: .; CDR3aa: CASSLSGGLGYTF; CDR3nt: TGTGCCAGCAGTTTATCGGGCGGGTTGGGCTACACCTTC
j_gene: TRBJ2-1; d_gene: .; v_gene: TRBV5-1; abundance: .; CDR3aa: CASSFLGQNNEQFF; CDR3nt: TGCGCCAGCAGCTTCCTGGGGCAGAACAATGAGCAGTTCTTC
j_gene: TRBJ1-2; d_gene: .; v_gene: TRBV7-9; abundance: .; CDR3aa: CASSLARGGYGYTF; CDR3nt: TGTGCCAGCAGCTTAGCGAGAGGAGGTTATGGCTACACCTTC